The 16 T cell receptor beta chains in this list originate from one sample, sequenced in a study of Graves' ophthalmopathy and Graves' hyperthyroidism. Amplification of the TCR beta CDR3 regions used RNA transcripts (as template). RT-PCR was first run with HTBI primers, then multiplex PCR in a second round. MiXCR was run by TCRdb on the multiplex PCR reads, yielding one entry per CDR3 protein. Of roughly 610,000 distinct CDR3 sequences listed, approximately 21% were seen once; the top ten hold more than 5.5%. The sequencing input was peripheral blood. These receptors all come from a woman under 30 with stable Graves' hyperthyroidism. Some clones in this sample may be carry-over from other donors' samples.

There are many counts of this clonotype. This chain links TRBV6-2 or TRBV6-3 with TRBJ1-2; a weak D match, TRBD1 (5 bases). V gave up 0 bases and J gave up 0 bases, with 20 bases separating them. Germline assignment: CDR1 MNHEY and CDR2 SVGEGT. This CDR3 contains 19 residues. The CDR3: CASSYSGRGRAYSNYGYTF. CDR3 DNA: TGTGCCAGCAGTTACTCGGGGAGGGGACGCGCATATTCTAACTATGGCTACACCTTC.

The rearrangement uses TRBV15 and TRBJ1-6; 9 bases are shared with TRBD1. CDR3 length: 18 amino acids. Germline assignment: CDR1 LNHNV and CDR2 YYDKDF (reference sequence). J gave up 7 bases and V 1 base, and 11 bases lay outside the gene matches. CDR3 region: CATSRGGQGRLGNSPLHF. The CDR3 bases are TGTGCCACCAGCAGAGGCGGACAGGGGCGGTTGGGGAATTCACCCCTCCACTTT.

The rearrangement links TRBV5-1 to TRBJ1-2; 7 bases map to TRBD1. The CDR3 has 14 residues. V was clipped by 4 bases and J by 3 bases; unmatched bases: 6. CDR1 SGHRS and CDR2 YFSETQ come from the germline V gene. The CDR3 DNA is TGCGCCAGCAGCGCCACCACAGGGGACTATGGCTACACCTTC. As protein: CASSATTGDYGYTF.

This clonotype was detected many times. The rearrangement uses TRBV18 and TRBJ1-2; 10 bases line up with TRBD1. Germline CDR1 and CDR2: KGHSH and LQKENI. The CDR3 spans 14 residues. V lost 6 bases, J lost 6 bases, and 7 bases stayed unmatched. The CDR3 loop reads CASSKDGTGDGYTF. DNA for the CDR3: TGTGCCAGCTCTAAAGACGGGACAGGGGATGGCTACACCTTC.

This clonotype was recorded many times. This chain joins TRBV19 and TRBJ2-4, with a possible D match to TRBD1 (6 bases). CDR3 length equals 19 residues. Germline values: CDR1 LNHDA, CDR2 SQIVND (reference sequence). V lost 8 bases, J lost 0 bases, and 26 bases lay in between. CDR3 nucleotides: TGTGCCAGTGCAGTATCAGGGGATAGGGCGGACCTAGCCAAAAACATTCAGTACTTC. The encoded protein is CASAVSGDRADLAKNIQYF. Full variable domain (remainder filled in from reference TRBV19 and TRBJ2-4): DGGITQSPKYLFRKEGQNVTLSCEQNLNHDAMYWYRQDPGQGLRLIYYSQIVNDFQKGDIAEGYSVSREKKESFPLTVTSAQKNPTAFYLCASAVSGDRADLAKNIQYFGAGTRLSVL.

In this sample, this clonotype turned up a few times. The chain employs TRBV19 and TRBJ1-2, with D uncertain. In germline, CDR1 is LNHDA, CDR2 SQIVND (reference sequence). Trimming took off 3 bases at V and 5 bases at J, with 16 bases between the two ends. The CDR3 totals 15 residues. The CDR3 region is CASSIGNRPTYGYTF. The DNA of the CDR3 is TGTGCCAGTAGTATCGGCAATCGACCCACTTATGGCTACACCTTC.

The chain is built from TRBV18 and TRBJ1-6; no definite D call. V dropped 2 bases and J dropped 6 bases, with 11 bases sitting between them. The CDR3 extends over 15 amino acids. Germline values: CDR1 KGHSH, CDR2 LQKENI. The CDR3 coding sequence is TGTGCCAGCTCACCAGGAACCCTGGGTAATTCACCCCTCCACTTT. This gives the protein CASSPGTLGNSPLHF. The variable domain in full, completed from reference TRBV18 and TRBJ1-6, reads NAGVMQNPRHLVRRRGQEARLRCSPMKGHSHVYWYRQLPEEGLKFMVYLQKENIIDESGMPKERFSAEFPKEGPSILRIQQVVRGDSAAYFCASSPGTLGNSPLHFGNGTRLTVT.

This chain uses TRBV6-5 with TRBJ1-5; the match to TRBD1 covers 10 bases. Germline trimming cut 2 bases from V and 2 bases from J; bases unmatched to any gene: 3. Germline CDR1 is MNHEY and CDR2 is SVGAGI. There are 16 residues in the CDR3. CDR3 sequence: CASSYPGQGGNQPQHF. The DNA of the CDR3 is TGTGCCAGCAGTTACCCCGGACAGGGGGGCAATCAGCCCCAGCATTTT.

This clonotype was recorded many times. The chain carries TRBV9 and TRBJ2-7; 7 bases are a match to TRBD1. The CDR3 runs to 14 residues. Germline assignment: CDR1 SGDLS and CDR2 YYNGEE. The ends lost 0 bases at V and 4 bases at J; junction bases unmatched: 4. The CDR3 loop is CASSVGDSGYEQYF. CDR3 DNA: TGTGCCAGCAGCGTAGGGGACAGTGGGTACGAGCAGTACTTC.

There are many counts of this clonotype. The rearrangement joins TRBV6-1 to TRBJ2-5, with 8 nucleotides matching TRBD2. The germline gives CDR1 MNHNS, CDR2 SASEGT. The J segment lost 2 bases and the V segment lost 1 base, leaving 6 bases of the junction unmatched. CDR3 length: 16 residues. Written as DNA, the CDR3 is TGTGCCAGCAGTGAAGTTCGCGGGGGGACACAAGAGACCCAGTACTTC. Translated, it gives CASSEVRGGTQETQYF.

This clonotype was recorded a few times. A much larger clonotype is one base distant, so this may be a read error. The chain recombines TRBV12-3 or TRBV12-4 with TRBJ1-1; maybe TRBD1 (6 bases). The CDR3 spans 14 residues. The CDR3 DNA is TGTGCCAGCAGCACCCAAGGGGGTAACACTGAAGCTTGCTTT. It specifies CASSTQGGNTEACF.

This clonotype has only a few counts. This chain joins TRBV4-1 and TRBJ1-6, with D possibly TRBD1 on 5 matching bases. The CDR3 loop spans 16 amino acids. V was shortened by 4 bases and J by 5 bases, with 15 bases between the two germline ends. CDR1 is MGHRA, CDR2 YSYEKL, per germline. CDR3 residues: CASSRTGVSNNSPLHF. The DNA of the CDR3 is TGCGCCAGCAGCCGTACGGGGGTCTCAAATAATTCACCCCTCCACTTT.

The CDR3 DNA reads TGTGCCAGCAGGTTTGGCGGGGGAGCGAACACTGAAGCTTTCTTT. It is translated as CASRFGGGANTEAFF. V is TRBV12-3 or TRBV12-4 and J is TRBJ1-1, with a tentative D call TRBD1 (5 bases). Trimming stripped 6 bases from V and 1 base from J, with 15 bases between. CDR3 length: 15 residues.

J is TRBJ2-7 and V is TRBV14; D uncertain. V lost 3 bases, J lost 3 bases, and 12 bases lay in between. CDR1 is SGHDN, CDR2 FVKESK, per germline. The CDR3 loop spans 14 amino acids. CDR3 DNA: TGTGCCAGCAGCCATCTCCCCCCAGACTACGAGCAGTACTTC. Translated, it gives CASSHLPPDYEQYF.

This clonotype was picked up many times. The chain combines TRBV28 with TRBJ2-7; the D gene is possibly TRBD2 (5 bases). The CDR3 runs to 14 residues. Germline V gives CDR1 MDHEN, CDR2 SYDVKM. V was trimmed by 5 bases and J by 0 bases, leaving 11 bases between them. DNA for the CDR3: TGTGCCAGCAGTACGGACTCAGGCTCCTACGAGCAGTACTTC. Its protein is CASSTDSGSYEQYF.

CDR3 coding DNA: TGTGCCATCAGTGAGGGGGGGACTGGCTACGAGCAGTACTTC. Amino acids: CAISEGGTGYEQYF. V usage is TRBV10-3 and J usage is TRBJ2-7; a possible D gene is TRBD2 (6 bases). CDR1 and CDR2 from the germline V gene are ENHRY and SYGVKD. V gave up 2 bases and J gave up 3 bases, with 11 bases separating them. This CDR3 region has 14 residues.